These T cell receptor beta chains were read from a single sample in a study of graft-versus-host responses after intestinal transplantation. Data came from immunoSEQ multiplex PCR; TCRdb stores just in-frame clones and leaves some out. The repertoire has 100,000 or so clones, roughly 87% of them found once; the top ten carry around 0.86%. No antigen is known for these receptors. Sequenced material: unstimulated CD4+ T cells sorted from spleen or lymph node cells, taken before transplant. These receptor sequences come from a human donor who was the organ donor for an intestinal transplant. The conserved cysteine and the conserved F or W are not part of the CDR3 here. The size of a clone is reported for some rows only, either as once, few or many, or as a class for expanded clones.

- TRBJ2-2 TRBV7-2 ASSSRRGVIKNTGELF
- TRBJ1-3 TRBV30 AWSVTGVPIY
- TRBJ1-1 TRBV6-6 ASGRMNTEAF
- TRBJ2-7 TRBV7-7 ASSVEFGGTYEQY
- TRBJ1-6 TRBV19 ASSGGALGSPLH
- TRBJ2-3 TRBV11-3 ASSLGVGRYTDTQY
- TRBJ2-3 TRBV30 AWSVDRGPDTQY
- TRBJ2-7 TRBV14 ASSQDKKGRY
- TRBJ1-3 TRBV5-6 ASSGLGAGGNTIY
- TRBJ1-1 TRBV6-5 ASSYAYSGGGTEAF
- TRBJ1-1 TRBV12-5 ASGLGLADNTEAF
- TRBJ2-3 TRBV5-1 VSSWGLAGGPTDTQY
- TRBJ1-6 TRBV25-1 ASSDKPGQINSPLH
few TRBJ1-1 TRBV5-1 ASKSGMNTEAF
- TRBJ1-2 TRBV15 ATAQGVGTYGYT
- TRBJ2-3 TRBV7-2 ASSLKQGYITDTQY
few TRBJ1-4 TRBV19 ASRTRDRGEKLF
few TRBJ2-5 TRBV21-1 ASSKALAGGAQETQY
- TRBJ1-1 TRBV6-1 ASSVGIAPHSNTEAF
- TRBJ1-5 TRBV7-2 ASSLDRGRHQPQH
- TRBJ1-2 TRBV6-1 ASSEGQGVANYGYT
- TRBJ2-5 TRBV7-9 ASSWLGLQETQY